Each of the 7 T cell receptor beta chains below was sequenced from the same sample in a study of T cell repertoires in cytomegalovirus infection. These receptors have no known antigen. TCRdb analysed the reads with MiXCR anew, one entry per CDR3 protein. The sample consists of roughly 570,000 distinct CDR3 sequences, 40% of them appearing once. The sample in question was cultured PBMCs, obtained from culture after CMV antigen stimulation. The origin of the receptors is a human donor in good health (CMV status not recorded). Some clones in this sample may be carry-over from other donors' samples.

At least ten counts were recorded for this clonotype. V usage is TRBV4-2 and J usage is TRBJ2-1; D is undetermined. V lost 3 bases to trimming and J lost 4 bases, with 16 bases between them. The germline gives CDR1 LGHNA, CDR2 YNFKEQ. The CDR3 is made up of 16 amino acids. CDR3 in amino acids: CASSQHSRATYNEQFF. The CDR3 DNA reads TGTGCCAGCAGCCAGCATAGCCGGGCCACATACAATGAGCAGTTCTTC.

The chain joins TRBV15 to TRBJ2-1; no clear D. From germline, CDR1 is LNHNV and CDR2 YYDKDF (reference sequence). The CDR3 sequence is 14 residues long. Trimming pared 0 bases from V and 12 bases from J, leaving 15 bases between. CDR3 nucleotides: TGTGCCACCAGCAGAGATCTTTTGGCCTCGTGGCAGTTCTTC. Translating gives CATSRDLLASWQFF.

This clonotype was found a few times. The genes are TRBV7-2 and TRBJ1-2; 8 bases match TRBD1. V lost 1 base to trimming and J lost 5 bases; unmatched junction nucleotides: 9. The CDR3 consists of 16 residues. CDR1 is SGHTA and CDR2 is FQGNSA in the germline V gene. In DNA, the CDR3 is TGTGCCAGCAGCTTAGGTTTCAGGGGGCTTTGGTATGGCTACACCTTC. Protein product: CASSLGFRGLWYGYTF.

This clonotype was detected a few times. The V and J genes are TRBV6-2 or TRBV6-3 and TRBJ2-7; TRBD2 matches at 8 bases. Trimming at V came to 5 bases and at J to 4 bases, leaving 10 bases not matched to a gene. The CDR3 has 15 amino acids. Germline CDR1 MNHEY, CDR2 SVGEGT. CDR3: CASSPHRTSRYEQYF. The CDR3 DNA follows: TGTGCCAGCAGTCCCCACCGGACTAGCCGTTACGAGCAGTACTTC.

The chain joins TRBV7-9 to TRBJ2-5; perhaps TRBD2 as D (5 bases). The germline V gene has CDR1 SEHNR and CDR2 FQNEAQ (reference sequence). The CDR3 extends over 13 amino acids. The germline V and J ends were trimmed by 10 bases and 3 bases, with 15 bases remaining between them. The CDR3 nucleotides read TGTGCCACCGGTGGGAGTGGGGAAGAGACCCAGTACTTC. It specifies CATGGSGEETQYF.

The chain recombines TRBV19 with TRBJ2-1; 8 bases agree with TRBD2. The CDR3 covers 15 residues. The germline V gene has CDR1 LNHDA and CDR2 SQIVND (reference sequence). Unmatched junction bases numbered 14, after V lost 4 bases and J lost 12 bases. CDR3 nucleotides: TGTGCCAGTAGTACCCTCGGGACTAGTTCCGTATTGCAGTTCTTC. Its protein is CASSTLGTSSVLQFF.

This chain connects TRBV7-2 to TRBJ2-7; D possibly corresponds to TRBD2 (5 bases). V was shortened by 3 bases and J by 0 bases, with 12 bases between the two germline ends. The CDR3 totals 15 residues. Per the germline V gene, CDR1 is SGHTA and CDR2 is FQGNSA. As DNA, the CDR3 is TGTGCCAGCAGCTTTCGCTGGACTGTCTCCTACGAGCAGTACTTC. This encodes CASSFRWTVSYEQYF.